These 6 T cell receptor beta chains were all obtained from the same sample, sequenced in a study of cytomegalovirus exposure and HLA in healthy donors. A multiplex PCR was run with 60 Vbeta primers and 13 Jbeta primers. The protocol was immunoSEQ multiplex PCR, while the TCRdb copy is restricted to in-frame clones and leaves out a portion. The data hold about 59,000 clones, with about 80% observed a single time. The sample consisted of PBMCs. These receptors were obtained from a man in his forties in good health and CMV-seronegative.

This clone occurred once. J is TRBJ2-2 and V is TRBV29-1; D gene uncertain. CDR3 length equals 12 residues. V gave up 7 bases and J gave up 4 bases, with 10 bases separating them. CDR1 is SQVTM, CDR2 ANQGSEA, per germline. The CDR3 here is CSGSRSTGELFF. Written as DNA, the CDR3 is TGCAGCGGCAGTAGGAGCACCGGGGAGCTGTTTTTT.

The chain carries TRBV18 and TRBJ2-3; D may be TRBD1 (5 bases). Germline CDR1 reads KGHSH; CDR2 reads LQKENI. Deletions cut 4 bases from V and 1 base from J, with 9 bases between. The CDR3 has 14 amino acids. CDR3 bases: TGTGCCAGCTCACAGCTACAGGGCACAGATACGCAGTATTTT. This sequence encodes CASSQLQGTDTQYF.

This clone occurred once. The rearrangement uses TRBV27 and TRBJ1-4; 7 bases fit TRBD1. J lost 7 bases, V lost 2 bases, and 10 bases had no gene match. Germline V CDR1 and CDR2: MNHEY, SMNVEV (reference sequence). CDR3 length equals 16 residues. CDR3 in DNA: TGTGCCAGCAGTTTACTTTCTCCAGGGGGAAGTGAAAAACTGTTTTTT. Translated: CASSLLSPGGSEKLFF.

The V gene is TRBV6-4, the J gene TRBJ2-3; 10 bases align to TRBD2. This CDR3 is built from 16 residues. Germline CDR1 and CDR2: MRHNA and SNTAGT. With V trimmed by 4 bases and J by 4 bases, 8 bases remained unmatched. This CDR3 reads CASSGIAGGLADTQYF. The CDR3 region has the DNA TGTGCCAGCAGTGGGATAGCGGGGGGTCTGGCAGATACGCAGTATTTT.

V usage is TRBV11-2 and J usage is TRBJ2-7, with 7 bases identical to TRBD1. The J segment lost 6 bases and the V segment lost 1 base, leaving 3 bases of the junction unmatched. Germline-derived CDR1 and CDR2 are SGHAT and FQNNGV. This CDR3 contains 13 residues. The CDR3 reads CASSLGQGLEQYF. The CDR3 nucleotides read TGTGCCAGCAGCTTAGGACAGGGTCTCGAGCAGTACTTC.

The rearrangement links TRBV5-1 to TRBJ1-1; D may be TRBD1 (6 bases). Germline values: CDR1 SGHRS, CDR2 YFSETQ. V lost 0 bases and J lost 5, with 14 bases in between. The CDR3 runs to 15 residues. The CDR3 region has the DNA TGCGCCAGCAGCTTGGAAACAGGGAGAGGAACTGAAGCTTTCTTT. Protein sequence: CASSLETGRGTEAFF.